The 19 T cell receptor beta chains presented below share a single source sample, sequenced in a study of beta chain features in type 1 diabetes. The study, taken as a whole, reports: All four CD4+ subsets of Type 1 diabetes patients contained TCRB CDR3s that were moderately but significantly shorter.

The entirety of the isolated RNA underwent reverse transcription, so expressed TCRB transcripts were sequenced. Sequencing was performed with immunoSEQ multiplex PCR; in TCRdb, only in-frame clones are kept and a portion is missing. The sample has roughly 180,000 clones, around 7.9% seen once. For these receptors, no antigen is known. The sample taken for sequencing was central memory CD4+ T cells from blood. These receptors came from a man younger than 35 with type 1 diabetes.

This rearrangement joins TRBV4-1 to TRBJ1-5, with no clear D. The CDR3 extends over 15 amino acids. From germline, CDR1 is MGHRA and CDR2 YSYEKL. Trimming removed 2 bases from V and 1 base from J, with 9 bases in between. CDR3 nucleotide sequence: TGCGCCAGCAGCCAAAACGGACTGAGCAATCAGCCCCAGCATTTT. Its protein is CASSQNGLSNQPQHF.

The gene calls are TRBV5-1 and TRBJ2-7; 10 bases align to TRBD1. The V and J ends lost 4 bases and 3 bases, in that order; junction bases with no gene match: 10. Germline CDR1 and CDR2: SGHRS and YFSETQ. There are 16 residues in the CDR3. CDR3 DNA sequence: TGCGCCAGCAGCGTCAACTCCGGGACAGGGGTCTACGAGCAGTACTTC. Translating gives CASSVNSGTGVYEQYF.

The V gene is TRBV15, the J gene TRBJ1-2; weak D call: TRBD1 (5 bases). V was trimmed by 1 base and J by 2 bases, leaving 14 bases between them. The CDR3 spans 16 residues. Germline CDR1 is LNHNV and CDR2 is YYDKDF (reference sequence). The CDR3: CATSRAGGAENYGYTF. The CDR3 coding sequence is TGTGCCACCAGCAGAGCTGGAGGGGCCGAGAACTATGGCTACACCTTC.

This clone occurred many times. The chain is built from TRBV14 and TRBJ2-7; D possibly corresponds to TRBD1 (6 bases). V was clipped by 4 bases and J by 3 bases, with 13 bases between them. The CDR3 runs to 14 residues. Germline loops: CDR1 SGHDN, CDR2 FVKESK. The CDR3 region is CASSRTVGDYEQYF. CDR3 DNA sequence: TGTGCCAGCAGCCGGACAGTAGGGGACTACGAGCAGTACTTC.

There are a few counts of this clone. V and J are TRBV4-2 and TRBJ2-3, with 12 bases aligning to TRBD2. Germline-derived CDR1 and CDR2 are LGHNA and YNFKEQ. This CDR3 comprises 18 residues. Trimming took 3 bases from V and 2 from J; bases not matched to a gene: 9. The CDR3 is CASSQLAGGLPPTDTQYF. In DNA, the CDR3 is TGTGCCAGCAGCCAGCTAGCGGGAGGGCTCCCTCCCACAGATACGCAGTATTTT.

This rearrangement joins TRBV9 to TRBJ1-3; D ambiguous. The CDR3 loop spans 15 amino acids. Germline values: CDR1 SGDLS, CDR2 YYNGEE. Between the trimmed V and J ends, which lost 4 bases and 0 bases, there was a span of 11 bases. This chain's CDR3 is CASSPRPDSGNTIYF. In nucleotides, the CDR3 is TGTGCCAGCAGCCCCCGTCCAGACTCTGGAAACACCATATATTTT.

V is TRBV4-2 and J is TRBJ1-2; 12 bases fit TRBD1. With 8 bases clipped from V and 6 bases from J, the junction kept 13 bases outside the gene matches. Looked up from germline, CDR1 is LGHNA and CDR2 is YNFKEQ. CDR3 length: 16 amino acids. The CDR3 region has the DNA TGTGCCAGCGGGACAGGGGGCGCTCCCCTTATGCATGGCTACACCTTC. Its translation is CASGTGGAPLMHGYTF.

V gene TRBV7-9 combines with J gene TRBJ2-7, with TRBD1 matching over 10 bases. The length of the CDR3 is 16 residues. The V segment lost 6 bases and the J segment 4 bases; nucleotides outside the gene matches: 12. Per germline, CDR1 SEHNR and CDR2 FQNEAQ (reference sequence). The CDR3 spells CASSHKTGGSAYEQYF. The CDR3 DNA reads TGTGCCAGCAGTCATAAGACAGGGGGCTCTGCATACGAGCAGTACTTC.

The sample holds a few counts of this clone. The chain employs TRBV6-5 and TRBJ2-2, with a possible D match to TRBD2 (6 bases). Looked up from germline, CDR1 is MNHEY and CDR2 is SVGAGI. Trimming took 10 bases from V and 0 from J, leaving 12 bases between them. The length of the CDR3 is 14 residues. The CDR3 DNA is TGTGCCACCTGGGACTTACCGAACACCGGGGAGCTGTTTTTT. Its protein product is CATWDLPNTGELFF.

The table lists this clone with a few counts. The chain has TRBV6-5 and TRBJ1-1; D is unresolved. The V end lost 7 bases, the J end lost 5 bases, and 17 bases lay between the germline ends. This CDR3 spans 14 amino acids. CDR1 and CDR2 (germline): MNHEY, SVGAGI. CDR3 in DNA: TGTGCCAGCATCCCCCCCGGGGTCAGGACTGAAGCTTTCTTT. This translates into CASIPPGVRTEAFF.

This clone was seen at least ten times. The rearrangement joins TRBV29-1 to TRBJ2-7; TRBD1 agrees at 7 bases. V lost 6 bases, J lost 0 bases, and 5 bases stayed unmatched. The CDR3 has 13 amino acids. The germline CDR1 and CDR2 sequences are SQVTM and ANQGSEA. This CDR3 reads CSVDREPSYEQYF. In DNA form, the CDR3 reads TGCAGCGTCGACAGGGAACCCTCCTACGAGCAGTACTTC.

This clone has more than one count but fewer than ten. The chain joins TRBV28 to TRBJ2-3; 7 bases align to TRBD1. Germline CDR1 and CDR2: MDHEN and SYDVKM. The V and J ends lost 5 bases and 1 base, in that order; junction bases with no gene match: 12. CDR3 length: 17 residues. CDR3 bases: TGTGCCAGCAGTCCTCGGACAGGTATAAGGCGCACAGATACGCAGTATTTT. Amino acid sequence: CASSPRTGIRRTDTQYF.

This clone was observed a handful of times. CDR3 region: CAGQTGSRNTIYF. The CDR3 nucleotides are TGTGCCGGCCAGACAGGGAGTAGGAACACCATATATTTT. The genes are TRBV28 and TRBJ1-3; 7 bases map to TRBD1. J was trimmed by 7 bases and V by 11 bases; bases with no gene match: 11. The CDR3 runs to 13 residues. Germline lookup yields CDR1 MDHEN and CDR2 SYDVKM.

The chain recombines TRBV5-6 with TRBJ2-1; the D gene is possibly TRBD1 (6 bases). There are 14 residues in the CDR3. V gave up 5 bases and J gave up 7 bases, with 16 bases separating them. Germline V gives CDR1 SGHDT, CDR2 YYEEEE. Here the CDR3 DNA reads TGTGCCAGCAGGGCCTATTTCCAGGGGAATGAGCAGTTCTTC. Protein sequence: CASRAYFQGNEQFF.

This clone has at least ten counts. The chain is built from TRBV4-3 and TRBJ2-2; no clear D gene. In germline, CDR1 is LGHNA, CDR2 YSLEER. V was shortened by 4 bases and J by 1 base, with 10 bases between the two germline ends. CDR3 length: 15 amino acids. CDR3 residues: CASSRQRLNTGELFF. In DNA, the CDR3 is TGCGCCAGCAGCCGACAACGGTTGAACACCGGGGAGCTGTTTTTT.

The sample holds a few counts of this clone. The chain is built from TRBV28 and TRBJ2-3; D might be TRBD2 (6 bases). Between the trimmed V and J ends, which lost 3 bases and 4 bases, there was a span of 14 bases. Germline V gene data show CDR1 as MDHEN and CDR2 as SYDVKM. This CDR3 has 15 residues. CDR3 bases: TGTGCCAGCAGTTTTGGGGCAGCGGGCTCAGATACGCAGTATTTT. This sequence encodes CASSFGAAGSDTQYF.

This chain uses TRBV5-1 with TRBJ2-6; possible D gene TRBD2, 5 bases. The CDR3 has 15 residues. The germline gives CDR1 SGHRS, CDR2 YFSETQ. Deletions cut 0 bases from V and 4 bases from J, with 8 bases between. The CDR3 nucleotides read TGCGCCAGCAGCTTGGTTCCGGGGGGGGCCAACGTCCTGACTTTC. Translation: CASSLVPGGANVLTF. The entire variable domain, with the rest obtained from reference TRBV5-1 and TRBJ2-6, is as follows: KAGVTQTPRYLIKTRGQQVTLSCSPISGHRSVSWYQQTPGQGLQFLFEYFSETQRNKGNFPGRFSGRQFSNSRSEMNVSTLELGDSALYLCASSLVPGGANVLTFGAGSRLTVL.

J is TRBJ2-5 and V is TRBV5-1; 7 positions match TRBD2. In germline, CDR1 is SGHRS, CDR2 YFSETQ. This CDR3 contains 18 residues. V lost 4 bases and J lost 2; bases outside the gene matches: 17. The CDR3 region has the DNA TGCGCCAGCAGCCCAGTCGGGGGTCAGCGGGGCCCTCAAGAGACCCAGTACTTC. Amino acid sequence: CASSPVGGQRGPQETQYF. The whole variable domain, remainder taken from reference TRBV5-1 and TRBJ2-5, is KAGVTQTPRYLIKTRGQQVTLSCSPISGHRSVSWYQQTPGQGLQFLFEYFSETQRNKGNFPGRFSGRQFSNSRSEMNVSTLELGDSALYLCASSPVGGQRGPQETQYFGPGTRLLVL.

This clone has only a few counts. The V call is TRBV19, the J call TRBJ1-2, with 9 bases identical to TRBD1. CDR1 and CDR2 from the germline V gene are LNHDA and SQIVND (reference sequence). This CDR3 comprises 14 residues. The junction had 6 bases not matched to a gene; V was cut back by 3 bases and J by 7 bases. The CDR3 loop is CASSIGQGRSGYTF. CDR3 bases: TGTGCCAGTAGTATCGGACAGGGGAGGAGTGGCTACACCTTC.